The 20 T cell receptor beta chains reported below all come from one sample, sequenced in a study of cytomegalovirus exposure and HLA in healthy donors. PCR employed 60 Vbeta and 13 Jbeta primers. The table came from immunoSEQ multiplex PCR; TCRdb's copy has only in-frame clones and leaves some out. The table has tens of thousands of clones, roughly 63% seen once. Source material: PBMCs. These receptors were taken from a woman in her fifties or sixties in good health and CMV-seropositive.

The chain is built from TRBV6-1 and TRBJ1-4, with TRBD1 matching over 7 bases. Germline CDR1 and CDR2: MNHNS and SASEGT. The CDR3 is made up of 15 amino acids. Trimming removed 0 bases from V and 7 bases from J; junction bases left unmatched: 5. CDR3 sequence: CASSEAQGGGEKLFF. CDR3 coding DNA: TGTGCCAGCAGTGAAGCCCAGGGGGGAGGTGAAAAACTGTTTTTT.

The DNA of the CDR3 is TGCGCCAGCAGCTTGTCGGGGAGGCTCGGAGAGACCCAGTACTTC. Protein sequence: CASSLSGRLGETQYF. The V and J genes are TRBV5-1 and TRBJ2-5; possibly TRBD2 for D (6 bases). Trimming removed 1 base at V and 4 bases at J, with 14 bases between. CDR1 and CDR2 (germline): SGHRS, YFSETQ. The CDR3 consists of 15 residues. Drawing the rest from reference TRBV5-1 and TRBJ2-5, the complete variable domain is KAGVTQTPRYLIKTRGQQVTLSCSPISGHRSVSWYQQTPGQGLQFLFEYFSETQRNKGNFPGRFSGRQFSNSRSEMNVSTLELGDSALYLCASSLSGRLGETQYFGPGTRLLVL.

In its sample, this clone was seen a few times. V is TRBV5-1 and J is TRBJ2-1, with D tentatively TRBD2 (5 bases). The CDR3 extends over 14 amino acids. The V end was cut by 0 bases, the J end by 8 bases, with 12 bases between. Germline V gene data show CDR1 as SGHRS and CDR2 as YFSETQ. This chain's CDR3 is CASSLARTLDEQFF. DNA of the CDR3: TGCGCCAGCAGCTTGGCCAGGACTCTGGATGAGCAGTTCTTC.

The table lists this clone with a few counts. The chain combines TRBV28 with TRBJ2-3; 9 bases align to TRBD2. V lost 5 bases and J lost 4; bases outside the gene matches: 7. This CDR3 region has 15 residues. Germline CDR1 is MDHEN and CDR2 is SYDVKM. The CDR3 coding sequence is TGTGCCAGCAGTAGGCTAGCGGGGTTGGCAGATACGCAGTATTTT. It is translated as CASSRLAGLADTQYF.

V gene TRBV6-5 combines with J gene TRBJ2-1; D is unresolved. Trimming shortened V by 6 bases and J by 10 bases, and 13 bases separated the two germline ends. Germline lookup yields CDR1 MNHEY and CDR2 SVGAGI. This CDR3 contains 12 residues. The CDR3 coding sequence is TGTGCCAGCAGCCCCAATGCAGGCGAGCAGTTCTTC. Translated, it gives CASSPNAGEQFF.

This clone came up a few times. J is TRBJ1-3 and V is TRBV30; D uncertain. The CDR3 is 13 amino acids. CDR1 and CDR2 from the germline V gene are GTSNPN and SVGIG (reference sequence). Trimming took off 4 bases at V and 0 bases at J, with 7 bases between the two ends. The CDR3 DNA follows: TGTGCCTGGACCAGCGACTCTGGAAACACCATATATTTT. Encoded protein: CAWTSDSGNTIYF.

The rearrangement joins TRBV5-1 to TRBJ1-1; 8 nucleotides match TRBD1. V lost 0 bases to trimming and J lost 1 base; unmatched junction nucleotides: 8. The CDR3 is 17 residues long. Germline assignment: CDR1 SGHRS and CDR2 YFSETQ. In nucleotides, the CDR3 is TGCGCCAGCAGCTTGGATGGACAGGGCCTCTGGAACACTGAAGCTTTCTTT. Translation: CASSLDGQGLWNTEAFF.

The chain employs TRBV11-2 and TRBJ1-1; D gene unclear. The CDR3 extends over 11 amino acids. Per the germline V gene, CDR1 is SGHAT and CDR2 is FQNNGV. The V end lost 4 bases, the J end lost 10 bases, and 10 bases lay between the germline ends. In nucleotides, the CDR3 is TGTGCCAGCAGCTCATACGGCGGAGCTTTCTTT. Protein product: CASSSYGGAFF.

The V call is TRBV7-9, the J call TRBJ1-3; 9 bases map to TRBD1. Trimming removed 5 bases from V and 6 bases from J; junction bases left unmatched: 14. Germline lookup yields CDR1 SEHNR and CDR2 FQNEAQ (reference sequence). The CDR3 is made up of 17 amino acids. Here the CDR3 reads CASSLSLGTGYENTIYF. CDR3 in DNA: TGTGCCAGCAGCCTATCCCTTGGGACAGGGTACGAAAACACCATATATTTT.

This clone is a singleton in its sample. This chain uses TRBV27 with TRBJ2-7; TRBD1 aligns across 8 bases. The CDR3 covers 13 residues. The V gene end was trimmed by 8 bases and the J gene end by 5 bases; junction bases not matched to a gene: 8. The V gene's germline CDR1 is MNHEY and CDR2 SMNVEV (reference sequence). The chain's CDR3 is CASGWTGLNEQYF. CDR3 nucleotide sequence: TGTGCCAGCGGCTGGACAGGGTTAAACGAGCAGTACTTC.

The sample holds a few counts of this clone. The V and J genes are TRBV28 and TRBJ1-3, with D possibly being TRBD1 (6 bases). V was pared by 3 bases and J by 0 bases, with 18 bases between. The CDR3 has 18 amino acids. Germline CDR1 is MDHEN and CDR2 is SYDVKM. CDR3 residues: CASSLGRGNGLSGNTIYF. CDR3 in DNA: TGTGCCAGCAGTTTGGGCAGGGGAAATGGGCTCTCTGGAAACACCATATATTTT. Complete variable domain (other parts from reference TRBV28 and TRBJ1-3): DVKVTQSSRYLVKRTGEKVFLECVQDMDHENMFWYRQDPGLGLRLIYFSYDVKMKEKGDIPEGYSVSREKKERFSLILESASTNQTSMYLCASSLGRGNGLSGNTIYFGEGSWLTVV.

The rearrangement uses TRBV7-9 and TRBJ2-7; possibly TRBD1 for D (6 bases). Per the germline V gene, CDR1 is SEHNR and CDR2 is FQNEAQ (reference sequence). This CDR3 is 13 amino acids long. Trimming removed 5 bases at V and 3 bases at J, with 11 bases between. Here the CDR3 DNA reads TGTGCCAGCAGCGAAGGACAGTACTACGAGCAGTACTTC. It specifies CASSEGQYYEQYF.

The chain links TRBV10-3 to TRBJ1-6, with D hard to call. CDR1 is ENHRY and CDR2 is SYGVKD in the germline V gene. The CDR3 has 13 amino acids. The V end lost 9 bases, the J end lost 6 bases, and 12 bases lay between the germline ends. CDR3: CAIRDLFNSPLHF. The CDR3, as DNA: TGTGCCATTCGTGACTTGTTTAATTCACCCCTCCACTTT.

This clone was seen only a few times. The V call is TRBV5-1, the J call TRBJ2-2; no reliable D call. V was shortened by 0 bases and J by 3 bases, with 6 bases between the two germline ends. Germline lookup yields CDR1 SGHRS and CDR2 YFSETQ. The CDR3 has 14 amino acids. CDR3 coding DNA: TGCGCCAGCAGCTTGGCGGTCGACACCGGGGAGCTGTTTTTT. Its protein is CASSLAVDTGELFF.

This clone appeared a few times. The V call is TRBV4-3, the J call TRBJ1-2, with D hard to call. This CDR3 region has 14 residues. CDR1 is LGHNA and CDR2 is YSLEER in the germline V gene. The V and J ends lost 0 bases and 4 bases respectively, with 9 bases between them. DNA of the CDR3: TGCGCCAGCAGCCAAGACAGGTCCCCCTATGGCTACACCTTC. It encodes CASSQDRSPYGYTF.

The table lists this clone with a count of one. The chain combines TRBV6-1 with TRBJ2-7; 9 bases agree with TRBD1. The germline CDR1 and CDR2 sequences are MNHNS and SASEGT. The CDR3 covers 19 residues. Trimming removed 3 bases from V and 2 bases from J; junction bases left unmatched: 17. CDR3 sequence: CASSDFDGSGQGTTYEQYF. The CDR3 DNA follows: TGTGCCAGCAGTGATTTTGATGGTTCGGGACAGGGTACAACCTACGAGCAGTACTTC.

In its sample, this clone was seen once. This chain uses TRBV9 with TRBJ1-5; no clear D gene. V lost 1 base and J 4 bases, leaving 6 bases between the germline ends. Germline CDR1 reads SGDLS; CDR2 reads YYNGEE. This CDR3 has 13 residues. The CDR3 sequence is CASSVRGNQPQHF. CDR3 sequence (DNA): TGTGCCAGCAGCGTACGGGGAAATCAGCCCCAGCATTTT.

The chain has TRBV12-2 and TRBJ2-3; TRBD2, the table's D call, lacks a check against the DNA. TRBV12-2 is a pseudogene segment. This CDR3 spans 16 amino acids. This CDR3 reads CASRLVLAGGTDTQYF. For the CDR3, the DNA is TGTGCAAGTCGCTTAGTACTAGCGGGGGGCACAGATACGCAGTATTTT.

The CDR3 reads CASSLRQIGTEAFF. CDR3 sequence (DNA): TGTGCCAGCAGTTTACGACAGATTGGGACTGAAGCTTTCTTT. V is TRBV6-5 and J is TRBJ1-1; D perhaps matches TRBD1 (5 bases). Germline CDR1 reads MNHEY; CDR2 reads SVGAGI. The length of the CDR3 is 14 residues. Between the trimmed V and J ends, which lost 4 bases and 5 bases, there was a span of 14 bases.

This clone was seen only once. The chain couples TRBV7-2 to TRBJ1-1; D not resolved. The length of the CDR3 is 13 residues. In germline, CDR1 is SGHTA, CDR2 FQGNSA. The V gene lost 6 bases and the J gene lost 0 bases, with 8 bases spanning the gap. The chain's CDR3 is CASRPGLNTEAFF. CDR3 nucleotide sequence: TGTGCCAGCAGACCCGGTTTGAACACTGAAGCTTTCTTT.